The clone carrying this T cell receptor beta chain was counted once. Method: immunoSEQ multiplex PCR; TCRdb's copy keeps in-frame clones and lacks some. The data show some 110,000 clones, 88% seen once. CDR1 and CDR2 from the germline V gene are SGHDT and YYEEEE. Trimming took off 0 bases at V and 4 bases at J, with 7 bases between the two ends. This CDR3 is built from 13 residues. The record originates from a study of T cell responses to AZD1222 COVID-19 vaccine. The TCR sequence derives from an adult in good health. The chain recombines TRBV5-6 with TRBJ1-1, with D uncertain. Here the sequenced sample was peripheral blood, taken on day 0 of AZD1222 vaccination. Written as DNA, the CDR3 is TGTGCCAGCAGCTTGGTTAAGTTCACTGAAGCTTTCTTT. Its translation is CASSLVKFTEAFF. Looking up the rest from reference TRBV5-6 and TRBJ1-1 gives the full variable domain: DAGVTQSPTHLIKTRGQQVTLRCSPKSGHDTVSWYQQALGQGPQFIFQYYEEEERQRGNFPDRFSGHQFPNYSSELNVNALLLGDSALYLCASSLVKFTEAFFGQGTRLTVV.